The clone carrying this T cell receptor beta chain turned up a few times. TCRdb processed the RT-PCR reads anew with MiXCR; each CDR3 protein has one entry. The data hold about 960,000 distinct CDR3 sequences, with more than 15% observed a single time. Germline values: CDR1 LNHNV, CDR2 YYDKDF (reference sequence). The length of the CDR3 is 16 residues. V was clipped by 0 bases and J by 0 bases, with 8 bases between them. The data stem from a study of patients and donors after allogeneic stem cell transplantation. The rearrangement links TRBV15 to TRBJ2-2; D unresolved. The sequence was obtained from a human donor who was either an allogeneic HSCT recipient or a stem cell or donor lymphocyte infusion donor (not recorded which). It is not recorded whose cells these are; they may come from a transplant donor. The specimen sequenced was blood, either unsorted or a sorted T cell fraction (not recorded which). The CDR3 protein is CATSRDADANTGELFF. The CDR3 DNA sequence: TGTGCCACCAGCAGAGACGCGGACGCGAACACCGGGGAGCTGTTTTTT.